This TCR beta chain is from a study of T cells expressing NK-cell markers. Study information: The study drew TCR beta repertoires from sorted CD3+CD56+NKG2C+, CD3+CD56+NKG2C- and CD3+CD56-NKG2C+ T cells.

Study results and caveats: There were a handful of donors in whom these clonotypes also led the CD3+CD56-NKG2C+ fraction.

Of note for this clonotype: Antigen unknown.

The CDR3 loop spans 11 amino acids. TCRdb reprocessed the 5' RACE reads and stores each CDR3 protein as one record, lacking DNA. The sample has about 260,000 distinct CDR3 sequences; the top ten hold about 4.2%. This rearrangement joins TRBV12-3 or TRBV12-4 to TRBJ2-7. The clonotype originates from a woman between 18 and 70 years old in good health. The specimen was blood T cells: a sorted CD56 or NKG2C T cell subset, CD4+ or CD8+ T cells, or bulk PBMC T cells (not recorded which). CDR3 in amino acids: CASSFEYEQYF.